This TCR beta chain was sequenced during a study of PD-1 blockade in mismatch repair-deficient tumors. Study details: All were previously treated, progressing patients with about 12 mismatch repair-deficient cancer types.

Every patient had mismatch repair deficiency by PCR or immunohistochemistry. The repertoire was sequenced with immunoSEQ multiplex PCR; TCRdb's copy has only in-frame clones and lacks some. The sample has approximately 100,000 clones; over 65% are singletons. Whole-study findings and limits: After pembrolizumab, tumor-resident clones rose rapidly, then generally contracted before radiologic responses.

Trimming removed 0 bases from V and 5 bases from J; junction bases left unmatched: 7. Germline V CDR1 and CDR2: SGDLS, YYNGEE. The CDR3 runs 17 residues. Points on this clone: Its cognate antigen is unknown.

The sequence came from an adult with mismatch repair-deficient cancer. The input for sequencing was peripheral blood, taken approximately 36 weeks after starting pembrolizumab. V is TRBV9 and J is TRBJ2-5, with TRBD2 matching 13 bases. CDR3 bases: TGTGCCAGCAGCGTAGGACTAGCGGGAGGAGGTCCGGAGACCCAGTACTTC. Protein: CASSVGLAGGGPETQYF.